The next 19 T cell receptor beta chains were all read from a single sample in a study of blood T cell repertoires in COVID-19. TCRdb's table, derived via immunoSEQ multiplex PCR, lists solely in-frame clones and lacks some. The profile covers about 220,000 clones, with over 75% appearing a single time and around 4.7% taken by the ten largest. Sequences were obtained from peripheral blood. These receptors all come from a human donor in a cohort sampled during active COVID-19.

This chain joins TRBV5-1 and TRBJ2-7; 8 bases fit TRBD1. V shed 0 bases, J shed 6 bases, and the junction held 5 bases outside the gene matches. The germline CDR1 and CDR2 sequences are SGHRS and YFSETQ. This CDR3 has 14 residues. DNA for the CDR3: TGCGCCAGCAGCTTGGTAACAGGGGGTCGCGAGCAGTACTTC. It is translated as CASSLVTGGREQYF.

J is TRBJ1-6 and V is TRBV11-2, with D maybe TRBD1 (5 bases). Per the germline V gene, CDR1 is SGHAT and CDR2 is FQNNGV. This CDR3 is built from 14 residues. The germline V and J ends were trimmed by 7 bases and 9 bases, with 16 bases remaining between them. DNA for the CDR3: TGTGCCAGCACTACGGACAAGGGTGTTTCACCCCTCCACTTT. The encoded protein is CASTTDKGVSPLHF.

V gene TRBV19 combines with J gene TRBJ1-5, with D possibly TRBD1 on 6 matching bases. V gave up 3 bases and J gave up 0 bases, with 9 bases separating them. Germline CDR1 and CDR2: LNHDA and SQIVND (reference sequence). This CDR3 is 15 amino acids long. The CDR3 DNA sequence: TGTGCCAGTAGTATCCAGGGGTATAGCAATCAGCCCCAGCATTTT. The encoded protein is CASSIQGYSNQPQHF.

CDR3 loop: CASSEQGAPNYGYTF. The CDR3 DNA reads as TGTGCCAGCAGTGAACAGGGCGCTCCTAACTATGGCTACACCTTC. The genes are TRBV6-1 and TRBJ1-2, with D tentatively TRBD1 (5 bases). The length of the CDR3 is 15 residues. Germline V gives CDR1 MNHNS, CDR2 SASEGT. Trimming left V 2 bases short and J 0 bases short, with 10 bases between.

V usage is TRBV24-1 and J usage is TRBJ1-2, with TRBD1 as a possible D gene (6 bases). The CDR3 totals 15 residues. The germline V and J ends were trimmed by 2 bases and 7 bases, with 16 bases remaining between them. CDR1 is KGHDR, CDR2 SFDVKD, per germline. The CDR3 sequence is CATSDSTGKLGGYTF. CDR3 in DNA: TGTGCCACCAGTGATTCTACAGGGAAGTTGGGTGGCTACACCTTC.

This clone was detected only a few times. J is TRBJ2-3 and V is TRBV27; 7 bases agree with TRBD1. The length of the CDR3 is 14 residues. In germline, CDR1 is MNHEY, CDR2 SMNVEV (reference sequence). J lost 1 base, V lost 8 bases, and 6 bases had no gene match. As DNA, the CDR3 is TGTGCCAGCGCTGACAGGGTAGGCACAGATACGCAGTATTTT. Translation: CASADRVGTDTQYF.

This clone is a singleton in its sample. The chain employs TRBV18 and TRBJ2-7; 8 bases match TRBD2. Germline values: CDR1 KGHSH, CDR2 LQKENI. This CDR3 has 16 residues. Trimming took 3 bases from V and 5 from J; bases not matched to a gene: 12. Here the CDR3 DNA reads TGTGCCAGCTCACCCCAGTACGGGAGGGCCCTCGACGAGCAGTACTTC. This gives the protein CASSPQYGRALDEQYF. The variable domain in full, completed from reference TRBV18 and TRBJ2-7, reads NAGVMQNPRHLVRRRGQEARLRCSPMKGHSHVYWYRQLPEEGLKFMVYLQKENIIDESGMPKERFSAEFPKEGPSILRIQQVVRGDSAAYFCASSPQYGRALDEQYFGPGTRLTVT.

V is TRBV18 and J is TRBJ1-1, with D tentatively TRBD1 (5 bases). The V gene lost 3 bases and the J gene lost 0 bases, with 14 bases spanning the gap. Per germline, CDR1 KGHSH and CDR2 LQKENI. The CDR3 has 16 amino acids. The CDR3 loop reads CASSPTQAGLNTEAFF. CDR3 coding DNA: TGTGCCAGCTCACCTACACAGGCAGGTTTGAACACTGAAGCTTTCTTT.

The rearrangement links TRBV11-1 to TRBJ1-2; a weak D match, TRBD1 (5 bases). CDR3 size: 15 residues. CDR1 and CDR2 from the germline V gene are SGHAT and FQDESV (reference sequence). V lost 3 bases to trimming and J lost 0 bases, with 11 bases between them. The CDR3 protein is CASSFGADTNYGYTF. CDR3 sequence (DNA): TGTGCCAGCAGCTTTGGGGCAGACACTAACTATGGCTACACCTTC.

The chain uses TRBV5-1 and TRBJ1-6, with a weak D call TRBD1 (5 bases). The CDR3 is made up of 16 amino acids. Trimming cost V 4 bases and J 6 bases, with 17 bases left between them. Per the germline V gene, CDR1 is SGHRS and CDR2 is YFSETQ. CDR3 DNA sequence: TGCGCCAGCAGCAATCAAGGCGGGACGAGTAATTCACCCCTCCACTTT. This codes for CASSNQGGTSNSPLHF.

CDR3 nucleotides: TGCGCCAGCAGCTCGCTTCAGGGTGTGTCCCGCGAAAAACTGTTTTTT. Translating it yields CASSSLQGVSREKLFF. The genes are TRBV5-1 and TRBJ1-4; the D gene is possibly TRBD1 (5 bases). Germline values: CDR1 SGHRS, CDR2 YFSETQ. The CDR3 loop spans 16 amino acids. V lost 3 bases and J lost 8, with 20 bases in between.

This chain links TRBV4-2 with TRBJ2-7; 8 nucleotides align to TRBD2. The CDR3 has 17 residues. CDR1 LGHNA and CDR2 YNFKEQ come from the germline V gene. J gave up 2 bases and V 0 bases, and 9 bases lay outside the gene matches. CDR3 in amino acids: CASSQDVLADLAYEQYF. The CDR3 region has the DNA TGTGCCAGCAGCCAAGATGTACTAGCGGACCTAGCCTACGAGCAGTACTTC.

CDR3 region: CASSYRPDRGYGYTF. The CDR3 DNA sequence: TGTGCCAGCAGTTATCGCCCGGACAGGGGCTATGGCTACACCTTC. The chain is built from TRBV27 and TRBJ1-2, with 9 bases fitting TRBD1. This CDR3 region has 15 residues. With 4 bases clipped from V and 4 bases from J, the junction kept 7 bases outside the gene matches. Germline CDR1 and CDR2: MNHEY and SMNVEV (reference sequence).

The chain employs TRBV28 and TRBJ2-7; D is perhaps TRBD2 (5 bases). CDR3 size: 14 residues. Germline V gene lookup returns CDR1 MDHEN and CDR2 SYDVKM. V lost 2 bases and J lost 5, with 13 bases in between. CDR3 in amino acids: CASSLPGYLDEQYF. CDR3 nucleotides: TGTGCCAGCAGTTTACCGGGGTACCTCGACGAGCAGTACTTC. Looking up the rest from reference TRBV28 and TRBJ2-7 gives the full variable domain: DVKVTQSSRYLVKRTGEKVFLECVQDMDHENMFWYRQDPGLGLRLIYFSYDVKMKEKGDIPEGYSVSREKKERFSLILESASTNQTSMYLCASSLPGYLDEQYFGPGTRLTVT.

V is TRBV10-3 and J is TRBJ1-2; 9 nucleotides match TRBD1. V gave up 6 bases and J gave up 4 bases; unmatched junction bases: 9. Germline CDR1 is ENHRY and CDR2 is SYGVKD. This CDR3 contains 15 residues. In nucleotides, the CDR3 is TGTGCCATCAGACCCGGACAGGGGCCTCTCTATGGCTACACCTTC. As protein: CAIRPGQGPLYGYTF.

The rearrangement links TRBV28 to TRBJ1-1, with 9 bases that match TRBD1. Looked up from germline, CDR1 is MDHEN and CDR2 is SYDVKM. V was pared by 7 bases and J by 1 base, with 7 bases of the junction left unmatched. The CDR3 totals 15 residues. CDR3 DNA sequence: TGTGCCAGCAAAAAAGGGGGACAGGGGAACACTGAAGCTTTCTTT. Its translation: CASKKGGQGNTEAFF.

This sequence joins TRBV18 and TRBJ1-5; the D gene is possibly TRBD1 (5 bases). Trimming took 2 bases from V and 6 from J, leaving 8 bases between them. CDR1 and CDR2 from the germline V gene are KGHSH and LQKENI. The CDR3 has 13 amino acids. In nucleotides, the CDR3 is TGTGCCAGCTCACCATCGGGGGGTCAGCCCCAGCATTTT. Translated, it gives CASSPSGGQPQHF.

The chain employs TRBV28 and TRBJ2-4; possible D gene TRBD1, 6 bases. V dropped 2 bases and J dropped 1 base, with 18 bases sitting between them. CDR1 is MDHEN and CDR2 is SYDVKM in the germline V gene. CDR3 length equals 18 residues. The CDR3 DNA reads as TGTGCCAGCAGTTTAGGTCCCTTGCAGGGGCTGGCCAAAAACATTCAGTACTTC. Amino acids: CASSLGPLQGLAKNIQYF.

V and J are TRBV4-3 and TRBJ2-7; TRBD1 matches at 8 bases. J was trimmed by 3 bases and V by 1 base; bases with no gene match: 5. Germline loops: CDR1 LGHNA, CDR2 YSLEER. CDR3 length equals 15 residues. The CDR3 here is CASSQGAGQGYEQYF. CDR3 nucleotide sequence: TGCGCCAGCAGCCAAGGCGCAGGACAGGGCTACGAGCAGTACTTC.